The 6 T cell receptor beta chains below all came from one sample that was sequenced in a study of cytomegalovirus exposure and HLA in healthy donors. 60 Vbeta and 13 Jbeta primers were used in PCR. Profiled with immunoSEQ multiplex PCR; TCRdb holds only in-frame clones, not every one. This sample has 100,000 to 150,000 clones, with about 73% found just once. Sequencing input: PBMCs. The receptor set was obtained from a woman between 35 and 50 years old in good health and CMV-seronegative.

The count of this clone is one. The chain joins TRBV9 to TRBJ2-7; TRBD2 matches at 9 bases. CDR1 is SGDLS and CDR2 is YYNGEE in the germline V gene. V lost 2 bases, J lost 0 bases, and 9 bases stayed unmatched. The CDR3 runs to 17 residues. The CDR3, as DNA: TGTGCCAGCAGCGTCCCTAGCGGGATTACACTCTCCTACGAGCAGTACTTC. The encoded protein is CASSVPSGITLSYEQYF.

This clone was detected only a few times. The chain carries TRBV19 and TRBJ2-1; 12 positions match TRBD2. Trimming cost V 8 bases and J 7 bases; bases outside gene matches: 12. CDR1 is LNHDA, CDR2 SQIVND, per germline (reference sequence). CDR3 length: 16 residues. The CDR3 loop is CASLEQTSGSGNEQFF. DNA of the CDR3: TGTGCCAGTCTCGAACAGACTAGCGGGAGTGGTAATGAGCAGTTCTTC.

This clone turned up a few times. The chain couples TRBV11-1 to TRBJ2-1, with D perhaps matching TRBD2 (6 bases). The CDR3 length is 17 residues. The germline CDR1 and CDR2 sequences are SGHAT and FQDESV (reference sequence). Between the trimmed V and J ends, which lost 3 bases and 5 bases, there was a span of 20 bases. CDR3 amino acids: CASSFANLRDSHNEQFF. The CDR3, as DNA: TGTGCCAGCAGCTTCGCCAATCTCCGGGACTCACACAATGAGCAGTTCTTC.

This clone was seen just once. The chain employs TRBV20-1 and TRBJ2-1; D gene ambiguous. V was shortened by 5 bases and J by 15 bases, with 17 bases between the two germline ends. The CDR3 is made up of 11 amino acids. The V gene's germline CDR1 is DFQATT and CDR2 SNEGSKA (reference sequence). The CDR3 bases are TGCAGTGCTCCCACTACGTCCGACTGGTTCTTC. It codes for CSAPTTSDWFF.

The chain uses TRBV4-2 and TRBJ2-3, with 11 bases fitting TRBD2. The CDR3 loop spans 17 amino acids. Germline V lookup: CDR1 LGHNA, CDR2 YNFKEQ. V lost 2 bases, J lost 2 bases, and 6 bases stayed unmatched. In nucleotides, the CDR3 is TGTGCCAGCAGCCAACTGGGACTAGCGGAGGACACAGATACGCAGTATTTT. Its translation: CASSQLGLAEDTDTQYF.

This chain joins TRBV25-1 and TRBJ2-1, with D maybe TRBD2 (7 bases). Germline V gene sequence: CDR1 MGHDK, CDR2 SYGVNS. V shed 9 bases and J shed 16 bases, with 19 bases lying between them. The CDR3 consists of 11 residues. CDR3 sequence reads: CASEKSGGLFF. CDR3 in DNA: TGTGCCAGTGAAAAATCCGGGGGGCTATTCTTC.